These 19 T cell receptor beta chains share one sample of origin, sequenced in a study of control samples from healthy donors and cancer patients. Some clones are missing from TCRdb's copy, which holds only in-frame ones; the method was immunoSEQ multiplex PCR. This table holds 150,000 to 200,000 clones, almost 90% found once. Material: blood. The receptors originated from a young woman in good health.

The CDR3 spells CASSSLGGPTEAFF. The CDR3 DNA sequence: TGTGCCAGTAGTAGCCTTGGGGGGCCCACTGAAGCTTTCTTT. This chain joins TRBV19 and TRBJ1-1; possibly TRBD1 for D (6 bases). V dropped 4 bases and J dropped 4 bases, with 13 bases sitting between them. The CDR3 is made up of 14 amino acids. Germline CDR1 is LNHDA and CDR2 is SQIVND (reference sequence).

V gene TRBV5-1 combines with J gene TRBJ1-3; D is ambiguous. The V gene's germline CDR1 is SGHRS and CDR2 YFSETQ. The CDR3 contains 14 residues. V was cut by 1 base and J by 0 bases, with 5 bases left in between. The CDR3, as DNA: TGCGCCAGCAGCTTGACCTACTCTGGAAACACCATATATTTT. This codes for CASSLTYSGNTIYF.

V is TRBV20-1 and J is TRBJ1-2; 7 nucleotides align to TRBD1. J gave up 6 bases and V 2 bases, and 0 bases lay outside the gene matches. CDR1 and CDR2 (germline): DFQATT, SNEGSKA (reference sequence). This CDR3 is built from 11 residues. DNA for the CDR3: TGCAGTGCTAGAAGGGGGCATGGCTACACCTTC. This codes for CSARRGHGYTF.

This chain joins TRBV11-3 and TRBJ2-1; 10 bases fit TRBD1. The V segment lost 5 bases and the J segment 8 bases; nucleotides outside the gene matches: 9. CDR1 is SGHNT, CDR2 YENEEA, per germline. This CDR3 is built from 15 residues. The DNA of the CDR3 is TGTGCCAGCAGCCCGCCGGGACAGGGGATAGATGAGCAGTTCTTC. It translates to CASSPPGQGIDEQFF.

The CDR3 is CASSHWTSGGLYPIRDV. The CDR3 region has the DNA TGTGCCAGCAGCCATTGGACTAGCGGGGGGCTCTACCCCATCCGGGACGTC. This chain links TRBV3-1 (or the pseudogene TRBV3-2) with TRBJ2-7; TRBD2 agrees at 14 bases. This CDR3 contains 17 residues. Per germline, CDR1 LGHDT and CDR2 YNNKEL (reference sequence).

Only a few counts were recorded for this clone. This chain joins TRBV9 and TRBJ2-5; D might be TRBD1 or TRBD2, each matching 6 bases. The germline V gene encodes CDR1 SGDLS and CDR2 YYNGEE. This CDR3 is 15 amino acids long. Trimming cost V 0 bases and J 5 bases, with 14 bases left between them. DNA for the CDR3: TGTGCCAGCAGCGTAGTAGGGGGGCGCGGGGAGACCCAGTACTTC. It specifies CASSVVGGRGETQYF.

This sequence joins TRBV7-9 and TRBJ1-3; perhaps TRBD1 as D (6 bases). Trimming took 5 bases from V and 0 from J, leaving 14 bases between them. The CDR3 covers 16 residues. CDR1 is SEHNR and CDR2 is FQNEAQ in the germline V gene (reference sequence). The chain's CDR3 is CASSQRQVRSGNTIYF. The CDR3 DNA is TGTGCCAGCAGCCAAAGACAGGTTCGCTCTGGAAACACCATATATTTT.

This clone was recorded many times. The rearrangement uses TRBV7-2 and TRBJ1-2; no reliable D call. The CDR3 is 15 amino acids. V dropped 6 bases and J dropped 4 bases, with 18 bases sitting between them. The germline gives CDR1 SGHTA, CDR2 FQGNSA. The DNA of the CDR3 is TGTGCCAGCAGTTACGACCCCACTTTACGCTATGGCTACACCTTC. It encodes CASSYDPTLRYGYTF.

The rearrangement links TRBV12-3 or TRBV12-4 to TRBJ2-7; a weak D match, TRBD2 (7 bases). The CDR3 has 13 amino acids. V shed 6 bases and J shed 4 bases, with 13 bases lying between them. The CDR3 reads CASRTGGRYEQYF. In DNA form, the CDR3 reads TGTGCCAGCAGGACGGGGGGCCGGTACGAGCAGTACTTC.

CDR3 loop: CASQYSWDSTDTQYF. In nucleotides, the CDR3 is TGTGCCAGCCAGTACTCTTGGGACAGCACAGATACGCAGTATTTT. The rearrangement links TRBV2 to TRBJ2-3; D assignment may be TRBD1 or TRBD2 (5 bases each). The CDR3 is 15 amino acids. Germline-derived CDR1 and CDR2 are SNHLY and FYNNEI. Trimming stripped 8 bases from V and 0 bases from J, with 15 bases between. The variable domain in full, with the rest retrieved from reference TRBV2 and TRBJ2-3, is EPEVTQTPSHQVTQMGQEVILRCVPISNHLYFYWYRQILGQKVEFLVSFYNNEISEKSEIFDDQFSVERPDGSNFTLKIRSTKLEDSAMYFCASQYSWDSTDTQYFGPGTRLTVL.

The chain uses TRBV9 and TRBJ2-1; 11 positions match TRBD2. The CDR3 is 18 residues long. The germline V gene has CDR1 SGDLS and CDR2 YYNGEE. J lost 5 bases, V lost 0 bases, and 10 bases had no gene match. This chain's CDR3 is CASSVGIYGTSGHNEQFF. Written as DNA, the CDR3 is TGTGCCAGCAGCGTAGGGATTTATGGGACTAGCGGCCACAATGAGCAGTTCTTC.

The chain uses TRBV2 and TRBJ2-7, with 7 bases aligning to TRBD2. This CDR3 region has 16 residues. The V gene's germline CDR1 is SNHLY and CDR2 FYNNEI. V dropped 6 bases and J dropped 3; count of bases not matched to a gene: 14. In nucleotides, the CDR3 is TGTGCCAGCAGCCCCAGCGGGGCGGGAGTCGGCTACGAGCAGTACTTC. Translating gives CASSPSGAGVGYEQYF.

The CDR3 sequence is CASSLGSGIWSGKNIQYF. In DNA, the CDR3 is TGTGCCAGCAGCTTGGGTAGCGGGATTTGGTCCGGCAAAAACATTCAGTACTTC. The V gene is TRBV5-6, the J gene TRBJ2-4; 8 positions agree with TRBD2. The V and J ends lost 0 bases and 3 bases, in that order; junction bases with no gene match: 11. Germline V lookup: CDR1 SGHDT, CDR2 YYEEEE. The CDR3 consists of 18 residues.

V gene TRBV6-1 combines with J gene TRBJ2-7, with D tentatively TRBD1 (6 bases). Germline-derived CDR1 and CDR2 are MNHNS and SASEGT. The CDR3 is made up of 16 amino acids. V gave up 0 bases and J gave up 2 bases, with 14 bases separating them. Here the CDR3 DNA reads TGTGCCAGCAGTGAAGCGCTGGCAGGGGCCCCCTACGAGCAGTACTTC. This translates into CASSEALAGAPYEQYF.

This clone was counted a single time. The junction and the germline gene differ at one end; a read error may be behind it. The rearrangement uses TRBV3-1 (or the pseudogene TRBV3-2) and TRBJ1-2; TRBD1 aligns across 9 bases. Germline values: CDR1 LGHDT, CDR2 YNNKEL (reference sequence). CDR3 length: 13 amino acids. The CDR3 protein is CASSPRGTGQAAF. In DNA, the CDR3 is TGTGCCAGCAGCCCAAGGGGGACAGGGCAGGCCGCCTTC.

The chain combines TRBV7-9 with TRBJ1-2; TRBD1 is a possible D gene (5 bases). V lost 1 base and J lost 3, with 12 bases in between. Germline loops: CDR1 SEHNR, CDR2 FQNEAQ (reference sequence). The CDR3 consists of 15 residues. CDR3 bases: TGTGCCAGCAGCTTAGATATGGCAGGGTACTATGGCTACACCTTC. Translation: CASSLDMAGYYGYTF.

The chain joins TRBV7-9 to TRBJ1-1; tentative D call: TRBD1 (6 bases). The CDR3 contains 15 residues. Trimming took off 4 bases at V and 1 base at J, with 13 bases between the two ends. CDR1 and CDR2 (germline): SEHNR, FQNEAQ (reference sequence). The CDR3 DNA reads TGTGCCAGCAGCTCAGGGGTTTTGGGGAACACTGAAGCTTTCTTT. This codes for CASSSGVLGNTEAFF.

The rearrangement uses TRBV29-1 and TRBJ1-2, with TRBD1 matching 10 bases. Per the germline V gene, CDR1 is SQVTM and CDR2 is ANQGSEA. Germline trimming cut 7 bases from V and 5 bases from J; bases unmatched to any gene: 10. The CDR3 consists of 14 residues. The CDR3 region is CSAMRGQGKYGYTF. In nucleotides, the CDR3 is TGCAGCGCGATGAGGGGACAGGGGAAATATGGCTACACCTTC.

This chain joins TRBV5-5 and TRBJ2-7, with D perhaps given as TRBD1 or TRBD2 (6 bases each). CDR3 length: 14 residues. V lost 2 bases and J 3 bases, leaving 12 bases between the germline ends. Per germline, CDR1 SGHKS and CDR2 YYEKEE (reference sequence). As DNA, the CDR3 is TGTGCCAGCAGCTTTAGGGGGGAGAACTACGAGCAGTACTTC. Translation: CASSFRGENYEQYF.